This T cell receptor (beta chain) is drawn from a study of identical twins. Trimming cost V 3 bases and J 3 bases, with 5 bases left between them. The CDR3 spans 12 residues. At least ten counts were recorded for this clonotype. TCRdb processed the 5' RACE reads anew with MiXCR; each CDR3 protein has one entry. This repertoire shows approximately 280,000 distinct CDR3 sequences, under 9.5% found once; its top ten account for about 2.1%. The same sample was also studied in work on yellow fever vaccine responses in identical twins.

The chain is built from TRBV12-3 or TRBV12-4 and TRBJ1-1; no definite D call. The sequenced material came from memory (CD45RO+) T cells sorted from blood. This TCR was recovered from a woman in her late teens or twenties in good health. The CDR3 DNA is TGTGCCAGCAGTTTTTCCGACACTGAAGCTTTCTTT. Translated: CASSFSDTEAFF.